This is a list of T cell receptor beta chains from one sample in a study of CD8 T cells in ankylosing spondylitis. TCRdb re-analysed the 5' RACE reads in MiXCR, keeping a single row per CDR3 protein. The sample carries about 240,000 distinct CDR3 sequences, around 7.8% recorded once. The specimen was blood, either unsorted or a sorted T cell fraction (not recorded which). The receptors shown here come from a male donor with ankylosing spondylitis or in good health (not recorded which). The CDR3 runs from the conserved cysteine through the conserved F or W. Each record gives: clone size, J gene, D gene, V gene, CDR3 protein, CDR3 DNA. The D gene is left open where the match is weak. Size values are once, few and many counts, or a class for expanded clones, and some rows have none.

size: many
J: TRBJ2-1
D: TRBD2
V: TRBV5-6
CDR3: CASSLGLAGSYNEQFF
DNA: TGTGCCAGCAGCTTGGGCCTAGCGGGGTCCTACAATGAGCAGTTCTTC

size: NA
J: TRBJ2-3
D: NA
V: TRBV11-2
CDR3: CASSLGAGRAADTQYF
DNA: TGTGCCAGCAGCTTAGGGGCGGGCAGGGCGGCAGATACGCAGTATTTT

size: many
J: TRBJ2-7
D: TRBD1
V: TRBV19
CDR3: CASTRQGSYEQYF
DNA: TGTGCCAGTACTCGACAGGGCTCCTACGAGCAGTACTTC

size: many
J: TRBJ1-6
D: NA
V: TRBV19
CDR3: CASSIRALNSPLHF
DNA: TGTGCCAGTAGTATCCGGGCCCTGAATTCACCCCTCCACTTT

size: few
J: TRBJ2-5
D: TRBD2
V: TRBV18
CDR3: CASSPTSGRGETQYF
DNA: TGTGCCAGCTCACCTACTAGCGGGAGAGGAGAGACCCAGTACTTC

size: many
J: TRBJ1-1
D: NA
V: TRBV6-5
CDR3: CASSSSQGGWGEAFF
DNA: TGTGCCAGCAGTTCCTCACAGGGAGGATGGGGTGAAGCTTTCTTT

size: many
J: TRBJ1-2
D: NA
V: TRBV5-1
CDR3: CASSAARSNYGYTF
DNA: TGCGCCAGCAGCGCCGCCAGGTCAAACTATGGCTACACCTTC

size: NA
J: TRBJ2-7
D: NA
V: TRBV4-3
CDR3: CASSQEGRGDEQYF
DNA: TGCGCCAGCAGCCAAGAAGGGCGAGGGGACGAGCAGTACTTC

size: few
J: TRBJ2-2
D: TRBD2
V: TRBV10-3
CDR3: CAISEPGLVANTGELFF
DNA: TGTGCCATCAGTGAGCCGGGACTAGTCGCGAACACCGGGGAGCTGTTTTTT

size: NA
J: TRBJ1-5
D: NA
V: TRBV20-1
CDR3: CSARQTGLKDQPQHF
DNA: TGCAGTGCCAGACAAACAGGCCTTAAAGATCAGCCCCAGCATTTT

size: many
J: TRBJ2-7
D: TRBD1
V: TRBV20-1
CDR3: CSAQTGIGYEQYF
DNA: TGCAGTGCCCAGACAGGGATAGGCTACGAGCAGTACTTC

size: many
J: TRBJ2-5
D: NA
V: TRBV5-4
CDR3: CASSPGQETQYF
DNA: TGTGCCAGCAGCCCGGGGCAAGAGACCCAGTACTTC

size: few
J: TRBJ2-7
D: NA
V: TRBV29-1
CDR3: CSVEDLEGVAYEQYF
DNA: TGCAGCGTTGAAGATCTAGAGGGGGTCGCCTACGAGCAGTACTTC

size: many
J: TRBJ2-5
D: NA
V: TRBV7-2
CDR3: CASSLEGRELETQYF
DNA: TGTGCCAGCAGCTTAGAAGGTCGGGAGTTAGAGACCCAGTACTTC

size: NA
J: TRBJ2-3
D: NA
V: TRBV5-1
CDR3: CASSLEQGSDTQYF
DNA: TGCGCCAGCAGCTTGGAACAGGGCAGCGATACGCAGTATTTT

size: many
J: TRBJ2-2
D: NA
V: TRBV7-3
CDR3: CASSLTIDFAGELFF
DNA: TGTGCCAGCAGCTTAACGATCGATTTTGCCGGGGAGCTGTTTTTT

size: many
J: TRBJ1-1
D: NA
V: TRBV11-2
CDR3: CASSLERQTEAFF
DNA: TGTGCCAGCAGCTTAGAGAGACAGACTGAAGCTTTCTTT

size: many
J: TRBJ1-5
D: NA
V: TRBV12-3/TRBV12-4
CDR3: CASSLTVGSSNQPQHF
DNA: TGTGCCAGCAGTTTGACAGTCGGGTCTAGCAATCAGCCCCAGCATTTT

size: NA
J: TRBJ2-7
D: NA
V: TRBV5-1
CDR3: CASSLEVGNLYEQYF
DNA: TGCGCCAGCAGCTTGGAGGTGGGGAACCTCTACGAGCAGTACTTC

size: NA
J: TRBJ2-7
D: TRBD2
V: TRBV7-2
CDR3: CASSPTSGRSTYEQYF
DNA: TGTGCCAGCAGCCCAACTAGCGGGAGGTCAACCTACGAGCAGTACTTC

size: NA
J: TRBJ2-1
D: NA
V: TRBV5-1
CDR3: CASSSEGARGYNEQFF
DNA: TGCGCCAGCAGCTCGGAGGGGGCAAGGGGCTACAATGAGCAGTTCTTC

size: few
J: TRBJ2-1
D: TRBD2
V: TRBV9
CDR3: CASGVAGTSADNEQFF
DNA: TGTGCCAGCGGCGTCGCCGGGACTAGCGCCGACAATGAGCAGTTCTTC